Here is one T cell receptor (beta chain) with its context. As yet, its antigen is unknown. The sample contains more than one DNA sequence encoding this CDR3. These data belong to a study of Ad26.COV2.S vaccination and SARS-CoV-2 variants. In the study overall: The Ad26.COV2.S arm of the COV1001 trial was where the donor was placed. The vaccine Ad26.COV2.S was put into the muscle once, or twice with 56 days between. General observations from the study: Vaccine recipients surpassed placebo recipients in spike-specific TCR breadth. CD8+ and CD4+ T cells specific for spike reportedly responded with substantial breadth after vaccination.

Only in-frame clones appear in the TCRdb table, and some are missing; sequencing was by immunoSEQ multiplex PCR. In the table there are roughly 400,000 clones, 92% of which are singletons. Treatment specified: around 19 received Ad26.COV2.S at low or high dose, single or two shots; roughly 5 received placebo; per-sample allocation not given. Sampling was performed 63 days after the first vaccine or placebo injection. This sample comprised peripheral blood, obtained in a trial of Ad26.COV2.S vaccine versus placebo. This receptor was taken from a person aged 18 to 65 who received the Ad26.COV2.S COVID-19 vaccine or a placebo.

The CDR3 spells CATSRVDQPQHF. The CDR3 region has the DNA TGTGCCACCAGCAGAGTTGATCAGCCCCAGCATTTT. This rearrangement joins TRBV15 to TRBJ1-5; D is unclear. Germline V gene data show CDR1 as LNHNV and CDR2 as YYDKDF (reference sequence). The CDR3 spans 12 residues. The V gene lost 1 base and the J gene lost 5 bases, with 3 bases spanning the gap.